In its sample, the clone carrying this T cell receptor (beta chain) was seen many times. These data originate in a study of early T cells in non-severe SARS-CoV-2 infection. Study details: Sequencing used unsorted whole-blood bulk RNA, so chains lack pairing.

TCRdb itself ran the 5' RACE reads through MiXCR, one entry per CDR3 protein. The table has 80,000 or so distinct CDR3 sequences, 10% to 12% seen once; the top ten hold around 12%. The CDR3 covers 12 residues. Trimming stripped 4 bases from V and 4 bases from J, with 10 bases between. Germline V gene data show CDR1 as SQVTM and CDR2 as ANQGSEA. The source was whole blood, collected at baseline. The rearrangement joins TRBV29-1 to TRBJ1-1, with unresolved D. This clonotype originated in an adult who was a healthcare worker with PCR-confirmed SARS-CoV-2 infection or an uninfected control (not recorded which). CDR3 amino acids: CSVGDTGTEAFF. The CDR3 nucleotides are TGCAGCGTTGGTGATACGGGCACTGAAGCTTTCTTT.